This T cell receptor beta chain was captured in a study of somatic mutations in cytotoxic T cells in rheumatoid arthritis. About this clone: Its antigen is currently unknown.

Some clones are missing from TCRdb's copy, which holds only in-frame ones; the method was immunoSEQ multiplex PCR. The data contain fewer than 30,000 clones, roughly four fifths of them seen just once; the ten biggest clones take up roughly a tenth. Findings of the study overall: Among rheumatoid arthritis patients and age-matched healthy controls, CD8+ T-cell clonality was not significantly different.

Researchers isolated CD4+ and CD8+ cells by positive magnetic bead selection and then checked their purity by flow cytometry. The CDR3 extends over 17 amino acids. Trimming took off 6 bases at V and 7 bases at J, with 24 bases between the two ends. Germline V gene data show CDR1 as WSHSY and CDR2 as SAAADI. The TCR sequence derives from a woman between 18 and 29 years old in good health. The sequencing sample was made of CD8+ T cells sorted from blood. The V and J genes are TRBV10-2 and TRBJ2-2; possibly TRBD2 for D (6 bases). The CDR3 region is CASSPRRGRERGGELFF. In nucleotides, the CDR3 is TGCGCCAGCAGCCCGAGGCGAGGGCGGGAAAGAGGCGGGGAGCTGTTTTTT.